The 15 T cell receptor beta chains given below trace back to one sample, sequenced in a study of technical replicates of blood from a handful of donors. Assay: immunoSEQ multiplex PCR; the TCRdb copy retains only in-frame clones and omits some. The sample holds tens of thousands of clones, roughly 96% seen once. The material sequenced was T cells isolated from PBMCs. These receptors all stem from a human donor in good health.

The chain recombines TRBV6-4 with TRBJ2-7, with 9 bases matching TRBD1. This CDR3 contains 13 residues. The trim removed 6 bases at V and 7 bases at J, leaving 7 bases unmatched. CDR1 and CDR2 (germline): MRHNA, SNTAGT. CDR3: CASRGQGVCEQYF. The CDR3 DNA sequence: TGTGCCAGCAGGGGACAGGGAGTATGTGAGCAGTACTTC.

This rearrangement joins TRBV10-3 to TRBJ2-7; 16 bases map to TRBD2. CDR1 ENHRY and CDR2 SYGVKD come from the germline V gene. The CDR3 has 16 amino acids. Trimming took 4 bases from V and 4 from J; bases not matched to a gene: 4. CDR3 coding DNA: TGTGCCATCAGTGGGGGACTAGCGGGAGGGTTATACGAGCAGTACTTC. This codes for CAISGGLAGGLYEQYF.

The chain links TRBV5-4 to TRBJ2-1, with 12 bases aligning to TRBD2. The V gene's germline CDR1 is SGHNT and CDR2 YYREEE (reference sequence). The CDR3 has 15 amino acids. The J segment lost 8 bases and the V segment lost 3 bases, leaving 6 bases of the junction unmatched. The CDR3 nucleotides are TGTGCCAGCAGCTCCCTAGCGGGGGGGCCCCATGAGCAGTTCTTC. This codes for CASSSLAGGPHEQFF.

This chain links TRBV15 with TRBJ1-5; D ambiguous. This CDR3 has 13 residues. Looked up from germline, CDR1 is LNHNV and CDR2 is YYDKDF (reference sequence). V was shortened by 3 bases and J by 7 bases, with 10 bases between the two germline ends. CDR3 nucleotides: TGTGCCACCAGCAGGGGAGCATCCCAGCCCCAGCATTTT. This codes for CATSRGASQPQHF.

This clone was seen a single time. This rearrangement joins TRBV7-2 to TRBJ2-1, with 9 bases aligning to TRBD1. The CDR3 loop spans 18 amino acids. CDR1 and CDR2 (germline): SGHTA, FQGNSA. The J segment lost 5 bases and the V segment lost 5 bases, leaving 16 bases of the junction unmatched. The CDR3: CASSRLATGTGIDNEQFF. The CDR3 region has the DNA TGTGCCAGCAGCCGCCTAGCAACCGGGACAGGGATTGACAATGAGCAGTTCTTC.

In DNA, the CDR3 is TGTGCCAGCAAAAATTTGGACACCAATTACAATGAGCAGTTCTTC. The encoded protein is CASKNLDTNYNEQFF. The chain couples TRBV2 to TRBJ2-1; maybe TRBD1 (5 bases). The CDR3 has 15 residues. CDR1 is SNHLY and CDR2 is FYNNEI in the germline V gene. V was clipped by 7 bases and J by 4 bases, with 17 bases between them.

A single count supports this clone. The V and J genes are TRBV11-2 and TRBJ1-2; TRBD1 matches 8 bases. The CDR3 totals 15 residues. Per germline, CDR1 SGHAT and CDR2 FQNNGV. V dropped 0 bases and J dropped 4; count of bases not matched to a gene: 4. The CDR3 nucleotides read TGTGCCAGCAGCTTAGAGGGCAGGGGGCTCTATGGCTACACCTTC. Its translation: CASSLEGRGLYGYTF.

The chain carries TRBV9 and TRBJ1-1; 7 nucleotides align to TRBD1. Germline V gives CDR1 SGDLS, CDR2 YYNGEE. V shed 1 base, J shed 3 bases, and the junction held 9 bases outside the gene matches. The CDR3 has 16 amino acids. Here the CDR3 DNA reads TGTGCCAGCAGCGTACTCGAACAGGGGCGGGACACTGAAGCTTTCTTT. This codes for CASSVLEQGRDTEAFF.

The chain uses TRBV4-1 and TRBJ2-5; TRBD1 matches at 9 bases. The CDR3 is 16 residues long. Germline V gene lookup returns CDR1 MGHRA and CDR2 YSYEKL. With V trimmed by 4 bases and J by 5 bases, 11 bases remained unmatched. In DNA, the CDR3 is TGCGCCAGCAGCCTAAACCGGGACAGGGTTCCGGAGACCCAGTACTTC. Amino acids: CASSLNRDRVPETQYF.

This clone is a singleton in its sample. J is TRBJ2-2 and V is TRBV4-1; no firm D call. Germline lookup yields CDR1 MGHRA and CDR2 YSYEKL. V was clipped by 0 bases and J by 3 bases, with 8 bases between them. The CDR3 extends over 15 amino acids. For the CDR3, the DNA is TGCGCCAGCAGCCAAGATAGGAGTTACACCGGGGAGCTGTTTTTT. This sequence encodes CASSQDRSYTGELFF.

The chain recombines TRBV6-5 with TRBJ1-3; D unclear. The CDR3 totals 11 residues. CDR1 and CDR2 (germline): MNHEY, SVGAGI. V lost 7 bases and J 4 bases, leaving 5 bases between the germline ends. CDR3 bases: TGTGCCAGCACTTTCGGAAACACCATATATTTT. It is translated as CASTFGNTIYF.

The rearrangement joins TRBV27 to TRBJ2-1; 10 nucleotides line up with TRBD1. Trimming cost V 5 bases and J 9 bases; bases outside gene matches: 10. This CDR3 is built from 15 residues. Germline lookup yields CDR1 MNHEY and CDR2 SMNVEV (reference sequence). The chain's CDR3 is CASSPTGGHRIEQFF. The CDR3 DNA reads as TGTGCCAGCAGTCCGACAGGGGGCCATAGGATTGAGCAGTTCTTC.

The chain uses TRBV13 and TRBJ2-3, with a possible D match to TRBD2 (5 bases). The germline V gene encodes CDR1 PRHDT and CDR2 FYEKMQ (reference sequence). V was shortened by 4 bases and J by 1 base, with 6 bases between the two germline ends. This CDR3 contains 13 residues. CDR3 region: CASSWTGTDTQYF. CDR3 sequence (DNA): TGTGCCAGCAGCTGGACTGGCACAGATACGCAGTATTTT.

The chain has TRBV13 and TRBJ1-1; no definite D call. The germline gives CDR1 PRHDT, CDR2 FYEKMQ (reference sequence). The germline V and J ends were trimmed by 5 bases and 5 bases, with 15 bases remaining between them. The CDR3 sequence is 14 residues long. The CDR3 reads CASSLYDGRTEAFF. As DNA, the CDR3 is TGTGCCAGCAGCCTTTATGACGGGAGAACTGAAGCTTTCTTT.

This chain uses TRBV14 with TRBJ2-3; no firm D call. Per the germline V gene, CDR1 is SGHDN and CDR2 is FVKESK. The V gene lost 2 bases and the J gene lost 4 bases, with 10 bases spanning the gap. This CDR3 comprises 14 residues. CDR3 loop: CASSQLVPADTQYF. In DNA form, the CDR3 reads TGTGCCAGCAGCCAACTGGTTCCAGCAGATACGCAGTATTTT.